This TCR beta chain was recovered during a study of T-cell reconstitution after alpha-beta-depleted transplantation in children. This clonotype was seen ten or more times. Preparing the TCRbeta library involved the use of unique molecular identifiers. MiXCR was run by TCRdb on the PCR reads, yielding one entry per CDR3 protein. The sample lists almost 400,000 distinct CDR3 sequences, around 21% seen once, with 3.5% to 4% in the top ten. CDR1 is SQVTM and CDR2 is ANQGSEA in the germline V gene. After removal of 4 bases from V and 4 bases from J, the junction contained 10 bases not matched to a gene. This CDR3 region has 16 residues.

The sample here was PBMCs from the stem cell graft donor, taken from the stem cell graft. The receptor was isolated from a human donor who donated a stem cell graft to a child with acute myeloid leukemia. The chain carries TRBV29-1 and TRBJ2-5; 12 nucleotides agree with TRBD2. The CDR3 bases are TGCAGCGTTGGGCCACTAGCGGGAGGTCCCGTAGAGACCCAGTACTTC. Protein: CSVGPLAGGPVETQYF.